Described below is a single T cell receptor (beta chain) sequence and its context. The data derive from a study of blood T cell repertoires in COVID-19. Methods used by the authors: Using reference gene primer amplification, nucleated cell counts were estimated. Sequencing was performed with immunoSEQ multiplex PCR; in TCRdb, only in-frame clones are kept and a portion is missing. V, J and clone size are taken as reported in that table, and D and trimming were inferred from the DNA itself. The sample contains roughly 140,000 clones, approximately 80% of which appear only once. J gave up 1 base and V 2 bases, and 5 bases lay outside the gene matches. The CDR3 runs 18 residues. Germline V gene data show CDR1 as MNHEY and CDR2 as SMNVEV (reference sequence).

This rearrangement joins TRBV27 to TRBJ2-3; 14 bases fit TRBD2. What was sequenced was peripheral blood. This sequence originates from a man aged 55 to 70 with active or convalescent COVID-19. In DNA, the CDR3 is TGTGCCAGCAGTTTAGGGACGGGACTAGCGGGAGGCACAGATACGCAGTATTTT. This codes for CASSLGTGLAGGTDTQYF.